The 11 T cell receptor beta chains in this list originate from one sample, sequenced in a study of control samples from healthy donors and cancer patients. Assay used: immunoSEQ multiplex PCR; TCRdb lists only in-frame clones, some missing. The table records about 77,000 clones, 85% to 95% of them present only once. The sequencing input was blood. These receptors originate from a woman aged 55-70 years in good health.

This chain links TRBV28 with TRBJ2-7, with 9 bases identical to TRBD1. There are 14 residues in the CDR3. Germline loops: CDR1 MDHEN, CDR2 SYDVKM. V lost 8 bases and J lost 4; bases outside the gene matches: 9. CDR3 bases: TGTGCCAGCGCCGCCGGGACAGGGAGATACGAGCAGTACTTC. Residues: CASAAGTGRYEQYF.

The V call is TRBV4-2, the J call TRBJ2-1; possible D gene TRBD2, 5 bases. Germline lookup yields CDR1 LGHNA and CDR2 YNFKEQ. Trimming took off 4 bases at V and 0 bases at J, with 13 bases between the two ends. The CDR3 has 16 amino acids. The CDR3 sequence is CASSPRGISSYNEQFF. The CDR3 DNA follows: TGTGCCAGCAGCCCGCGAGGGATAAGCTCCTACAATGAGCAGTTCTTC.

J is TRBJ2-1 and V is TRBV6-2 or TRBV6-3; D remains ambiguous. The V and J ends lost 2 bases and 4 bases respectively, with 3 bases between them. The CDR3 extends over 12 amino acids. Germline CDR1 and CDR2: MNHEY and SVGEGT. The CDR3 nucleotides are TGTGCCAGCAGTTACCGATACAATGAGCAGTTCTTC. This codes for CASSYRYNEQFF.

The gene calls are TRBV7-2 and TRBJ2-7; possibly TRBD1 for D (6 bases). The CDR3 runs 13 residues. Germline loops: CDR1 SGHTA, CDR2 FQGNSA. The V gene lost 6 bases and the J gene lost 5 bases, with 14 bases spanning the gap. The CDR3 nucleotides are TGTGCCAGCAGACGACAGGTAATTGACGAGCAGTACTTC. This encodes CASRRQVIDEQYF.

This sequence joins TRBV30 and TRBJ2-5; tentatively, D is TRBD2 (6 bases). The CDR3 totals 15 residues. V lost 2 bases, J lost 5 bases, and 18 bases lay in between. Germline V CDR1 and CDR2: GTSNPN, SVGIG (reference sequence). CDR3: CAWSSLGAAGETQYF. In nucleotides, the CDR3 is TGTGCCTGGAGTTCCCTGGGCGCCGCGGGGGAGACCCAGTACTTC. The full variable domain, completed using reference TRBV30 and TRBJ2-5, is SQTIHQWPATLVQPVGSPLSLECTVEGTSNPNLYWYRQAAGRGLQLLFYSVGIGQISSEVPQNLSASRPQDRQFILSSKKLLLSDSGFYLCAWSSLGAAGETQYFGPGTRLLVL.

CDR3 bases: TGTGCCAGCAGCTTAGCGGTGGGTTCTCTTACCTACGAGCAGTACTTC. It codes for CASSLAVGSLTYEQYF. The rearrangement joins TRBV7-6 to TRBJ2-7; the D is unclear. The V gene's germline CDR1 is SGHVS and CDR2 FNYEAQ. The CDR3 contains 16 residues. Trimming stripped 0 bases from V and 2 bases from J, with 14 bases between.

This rearrangement joins TRBV6-5 to TRBJ2-7; 10 positions match TRBD2. There are 14 residues in the CDR3. The V and J ends lost 7 bases and 3 bases, in that order; junction bases with no gene match: 6. From germline, CDR1 is MNHEY and CDR2 SVGAGI. This CDR3 reads CASTAGTSVYEQYF. The DNA for the CDR3 is TGTGCCAGCACTGCTGGGACTAGCGTCTACGAGCAGTACTTC.

The CDR3 nucleotides are TGTGCCAGCAGTCCAGGGACTACCAAGAAGCATTTT. Protein product: CASSPGTTKKHF. The rearrangement joins TRBV6-2 or TRBV6-3 to TRBJ1-5; D perhaps matches TRBD1 (5 bases). The CDR3 spans 12 residues. Germline V gene sequence: CDR1 MNHEY, CDR2 SVGEGT. Trimming removed 5 bases from V and 14 bases from J, with 16 bases in between.

The rearrangement links TRBV12-5 to TRBJ2-1; 11 bases are a match to TRBD1. Per germline, CDR1 LGHNT and CDR2 FRNRAP. The trim removed 1 base at V and 9 bases at J, leaving 8 bases unmatched. This CDR3 spans 16 amino acids. CDR3 protein: CASGLAPGQGASEQFF. The CDR3 DNA reads as TGTGCTAGTGGTTTGGCACCCGGACAGGGGGCGAGTGAGCAGTTCTTC.

The chain employs TRBV12-5 and TRBJ1-1, with TRBD1 as a possible D gene (5 bases). V dropped 1 base and J dropped 1 base, with 16 bases sitting between them. The CDR3 has 17 residues. The germline gives CDR1 LGHNT, CDR2 FRNRAP. CDR3 protein: CASGLALGQGRNTEAFF. CDR3 coding DNA: TGTGCTAGTGGTTTGGCATTGGGGCAGGGACGGAACACTGAAGCTTTCTTT.

This CDR3 reads CASSPGGTGERNEQFF. The CDR3 nucleotides read TGTGCCAGCAGTCCAGGTGGGACGGGAGAGAGGAATGAGCAGTTCTTC. The rearrangement links TRBV7-2 to TRBJ2-1; weak D call: TRBD2 (6 bases). Trimming removed 6 bases from V and 7 bases from J, with 22 bases in between. This CDR3 contains 16 residues. Germline V gene lookup returns CDR1 SGHTA and CDR2 FQGNSA. Complete variable domain (other parts from reference TRBV7-2 and TRBJ2-1): GAGVSQSPSNKVTEKGKDVELRCDPISGHTALYWYRQSLGQGLEFLIYFQGNSAPDKSGLPSDRFSAERTGGSVSTLTIQRTQQEDSAVYLCASSPGGTGERNEQFFGPGTRLTVL.